This entry is about one TCR beta chain. The target antigen is unknown. The data were taken from a study of cytomegalovirus exposure and HLA in healthy donors. Study-wide points: In a later analysis, TCR association rates varied by HLA locus: DRB1 most, HLA-C fewest.

Germline V gene lookup returns CDR1 MNHEY and CDR2 SVGAGI. The V and J ends lost 2 bases and 0 bases respectively, with 10 bases between them. The CDR3 loop spans 15 amino acids. Researchers ran the PCR with 60 Vbeta and 13 Jbeta primers. Clones were sequenced by immunoSEQ multiplex PCR, and TCRdb holds only the in-frame ones, with some missing. The data hold roughly 100,000 clones, with roughly 67% observed a single time. This TCR derives from a woman between 45 and 60 years old in good health and CMV-seropositive. The chain joins TRBV6-5 to TRBJ1-1; D gene uncertain. The sequencing input was PBMCs. CDR3 sequence (DNA): TGTGCCAGCAGTTACCGAGCGAACTTGAACACTGAAGCTTTCTTT. This sequence encodes CASSYRANLNTEAFF.